The rows below give T cell receptor beta chains drawn from one sample of a study of siplizumab effects on memory and regulatory T cells. Some clones are missing from TCRdb's copy, which holds only in-frame ones; the method was immunoSEQ multiplex PCR. The sample consists of roughly 100,000 clones, 93% of them appearing once. Sample: Tregs sorted from blood. These receptors all stem from a human donor in good health. Both conserved end residues are part of each CDR3. The D gene is left open where the match is weak. The size field is filled for only some rows; it gives once, few, many or a size class.

J	size	V	D	DNA	CDR3
TRBJ1-1	NA	TRBV25-1	NA	TGTGCCAGCAGCCCGCGGGGGATGAACACTGAAGCTTTCTTT	CASSPRGMNTEAFF
TRBJ1-3	few	TRBV11-3	NA	TGTGCCAGCAGCTTATTGGAAAGGGGAAACACCATATATTTT	CASSLLERGNTIYF
TRBJ1-1	NA	TRBV11-2	NA	TGTGCCAGCGGCGGGGGTTACACTGAAGCTTTCTTT	CASGGGYTEAFF
TRBJ2-2	once	TRBV5-1	NA	TGCGCCAGCAGCTTGGGAGCCCGGCGGGGCACCGGGGAGCTGTTTTTT	CASSLGARRGTGELFF
TRBJ2-6	NA	TRBV11-3	NA	TGTGCCAGCAGCCCATGGGACGTTCGCTCTGGGGCCAACGTCCTGACTTTC	CASSPWDVRSGANVLTF
TRBJ2-7	NA	TRBV6-1	NA	TGTGCCAGCAATCTGAGCGGTACGAGCTCCTACGAGCAGTACTTC	CASNLSGTSSYEQYF
TRBJ2-3	NA	TRBV7-3	NA	TGTGCCAGCAGCTCCTCCAGACAGGGCACAGATACGCAGTATTTT	CASSSSRQGTDTQYF
TRBJ2-7	NA	TRBV4-3	NA	TGCGCCAGCAGCCAAGATCCAGACGAAGCCTACGAGCAGTACTTC	CASSQDPDEAYEQYF
TRBJ2-1	NA	TRBV29-1	NA	TGCAGCGTTAAGTGGACGGACACCTACAATGAGCAGTTCTTC	CSVKWTDTYNEQFF
TRBJ1-1	NA	TRBV10-3	TRBD1	TGTGCCATCAGTGGCCGGGGACAGGGTATGAGTGAAGCTTTCTTT	CAISGRGQGMSEAFF
TRBJ2-5	NA	TRBV7-3	NA	TGTGCCAGCAGCCGAGGAGTGGGAGAAGAGACCCAGTACTTC	CASSRGVGEETQYF
TRBJ2-1	NA	TRBV5-1	NA	TGCGCCAGCAGCACGGGACAGGCGGGGGATGAGCAGTTCTTC	CASSTGQAGDEQFF
TRBJ2-7	NA	TRBV7-3	NA	TGTGCCAGCAGCAACGAAGACCAGTACTTC	CASSNEDQYF
TRBJ2-7	NA	TRBV9	NA	TGTGCCAGCAGCGTAGGAGGCAGGCCCTACGAGCAGTACTTC	CASSVGGRPYEQYF
TRBJ1-6	NA	TRBV14	NA	TGTGCCAGCAGCACAATTTATAATTCACCCCTCCACTTT	CASSTIYNSPLHF
TRBJ2-3	NA	TRBV29-1	NA	TGCAGCGTTGACGCCACGGAGGCCCAGTATTTT	CSVDATEAQYF
TRBJ1-4	NA	TRBV7-9	NA	TGTGCCAGCAGCTTAGAGTTGACGGCGGCAACTAATGAAAAACTGTTTTTT	CASSLELTAATNEKLFF
TRBJ2-2	NA	TRBV6-5	TRBD1	TGTGCCAGCAACCCCTACAGGGGATCGGGCGGGGAGCTGTTTTTT	CASNPYRGSGGELFF
TRBJ2-7	NA	TRBV10-3	TRBD1	TGTGCCATCAGCCGACAGGGGTCGTCCTACGAGCAGTACTTC	CAISRQGSSYEQYF